The following is a T cell receptor (beta chain) sequence with its context. Its target is not known. The germline gives CDR1 SGDLS, CDR2 YYNGEE. The CDR3 sequence is 13 residues long. V lost 4 bases, J lost 4 bases, and 10 bases lay in between. The sample is drawn from a study of identifying expanded T cells in peripheral blood. Study outcomes and limitations: Across healthy donors, higher total template counts meant significantly greater approximately two-week count variance.

The protocol was immunoSEQ multiplex PCR, while the TCRdb copy is restricted to in-frame clones and leaves out a portion. The top ten hold about 3.9% of the sample, which has about 100,000 clones, more than 70% seen once. This TCR derives from a person aged 18 to 75 in good health. The chain couples TRBV9 to TRBJ2-3, with a weak D call TRBD2 (6 bases). Sequenced: blood. The CDR3 DNA is TGTGCCAGCAGCCTGGGGACTTCAGATACGCAGTATTTT. As protein: CASSLGTSDTQYF.